These T cell receptor beta chains were read from a single sample in a study of beta chain features in type 1 diabetes. Assay: immunoSEQ multiplex PCR; the TCRdb copy retains only in-frame clones and omits some. This table has about 320,000 clones, 12% to 15% appearing once. The sample comprised central memory CD4+ T cells from blood. The receptors shown here come from a man under 40 in good health. Both conserved end residues are part of each CDR3. The D gene is left open where the match is weak. The size of a clone is reported for some rows only, either as once, few or many, or as a class for expanded clones.

few | TRBJ1-5 | - | TRBV27 | CASSSLKGRNNQPQHF | TGTGCCAGCAGTTCGCTGAAGGGGCGCAACAATCAGCCCCAGCATTTT
- | TRBJ1-3 | TRBD1 | TRBV11-1 | CASSVQNPGQGLGNTIYF | TGTGCCAGCAGCGTCCAAAACCCAGGACAGGGGCTCGGAAACACCATATATTTT
- | TRBJ1-2 | - | TRBV20-1 | CSPKGARGYTF | TGCAGTCCGAAAGGGGCGCGAGGCTACACCTTC
few | TRBJ1-6 | TRBD1 | TRBV5-4 | CASSSGTGDSSPLHF | TGTGCCAGCAGCTCCGGGACAGGGGACTCCTCACCCCTCCACTTT
few | TRBJ1-1 | TRBD1 | TRBV19 | CASKRQGITEAFF | TGTGCCAGTAAGAGACAGGGGATCACTGAAGCTTTCTTT
- | TRBJ2-3 | TRBD1 | TRBV19 | CASRRDRGSTDTQYF | TGTGCCAGTAGAAGAGACAGGGGGAGCACAGATACGCAGTATTTT
few | TRBJ2-6 | - | TRBV2 | CASSGAGGANVLTF | TGTGCCAGCTCCGGGGCCGGAGGGGCCAACGTCCTGACTTTC
few | TRBJ2-3 | TRBD2 | TRBV7-2 | CASSLRPSAGATADTQYF | TGTGCCAGCAGCTTACGGCCCTCAGCGGGAGCAACGGCAGATACGCAGTATTTT
many | TRBJ2-7 | - | TRBV2 | CASSEALSLSEQYF | TGTGCCAGCAGTGAGGCACTCTCCCTGTCCGAGCAGTACTTC
few | TRBJ2-1 | - | TRBV14 | CASSQVDFYNEQFF | TGTGCCAGCAGCCAAGTAGACTTTTACAATGAGCAGTTCTTC